Following are 8 T cell receptor beta chains from one sample sequenced in a study of blood T cell repertoires in COVID-19. Sequencing used immunoSEQ multiplex PCR; TCRdb keeps in-frame clones, though not all of them. The table shows 71,000 or so clones, with about nine tenths occurring only once. Source material: peripheral blood. These TCRs come from a middle-aged man with active COVID-19.

This chain joins TRBV4-2 and TRBJ1-2; 8 bases fit TRBD1. Germline V gene data show CDR1 as LGHNA and CDR2 as YNFKEQ. The CDR3 runs to 16 residues. V dropped 1 base and J dropped 5; count of bases not matched to a gene: 9. The DNA for the CDR3 is TGTGCCAGCAGCCAAGTCGGTCGGCAGGGGGCGTATGGCTACACCTTC. This encodes CASSQVGRQGAYGYTF.

The chain couples TRBV5-1 to TRBJ2-2; D perhaps matches TRBD2 (5 bases). V was pared by 4 bases and J by 3 bases, with 16 bases between. The CDR3 has 16 residues. Germline V gene sequence: CDR1 SGHRS, CDR2 YFSETQ. CDR3 protein: CASSPRGLMDTGELFF. The CDR3 bases are TGCGCCAGCAGCCCCCGGGGTTTGATGGACACCGGGGAGCTGTTTTTT.

The chain combines TRBV6-2 or TRBV6-3 with TRBJ1-1; tentative D call: TRBD1 (6 bases). V was shortened by 5 bases and J by 0 bases, with 16 bases between the two germline ends. Germline CDR1 reads MNHEY; CDR2 reads SVGEGT. The CDR3 totals 16 residues. This CDR3 is CASSHHRVGVNTEAFF. The CDR3 bases are TGTGCCAGCAGTCACCACAGGGTAGGAGTGAACACTGAAGCTTTCTTT.

The chain joins TRBV27 to TRBJ2-7; 12 bases agree with TRBD1. V lost 4 bases to trimming and J lost 0 bases; unmatched junction nucleotides: 4. This CDR3 region has 16 residues. Germline V gives CDR1 MNHEY, CDR2 SMNVEV (reference sequence). CDR3 sequence reads: CASSSGQGAYSYEQYF. As DNA, the CDR3 is TGTGCCAGCAGTTCGGGACAGGGGGCCTACTCCTACGAGCAGTACTTC.

This clone was counted a few times. This rearrangement joins TRBV6-5 to TRBJ2-7, with 8 bases matching TRBD2. The CDR3 is 14 amino acids. Trimming cost V 9 bases and J 7 bases; bases outside gene matches: 14. Germline V gene lookup returns CDR1 MNHEY and CDR2 SVGAGI. The CDR3 DNA reads as TGTGCCAGTGGAACGCCGGGGGGGGTCCGGGAGCAGTACTTC. Protein sequence: CASGTPGGVREQYF.

The V gene is TRBV9, the J gene TRBJ2-5; 8 nucleotides align to TRBD2. CDR3 size: 15 residues. J was trimmed by 5 bases and V by 4 bases; bases with no gene match: 10. The germline V gene encodes CDR1 SGDLS and CDR2 YYNGEE. The CDR3: CASSFRSGTEETQYF. The CDR3 nucleotides read TGTGCCAGCAGCTTCCGTAGCGGGACGGAGGAGACCCAGTACTTC.

This clone was seen a single time. The chain employs TRBV7-2 and TRBJ1-3; TRBD1 matches at 9 bases. Germline trimming cut 7 bases from V and 4 bases from J; bases unmatched to any gene: 11. The germline gives CDR1 SGHTA, CDR2 FQGNSA. The CDR3 is 16 amino acids. The DNA for the CDR3 is TGTGCCAGCATCCCCGCCGGGACAGGGAACGGAAACACCATATATTTT. Encoded protein: CASIPAGTGNGNTIYF.

V and J are TRBV28 and TRBJ2-1; D call uncertain. This CDR3 region has 12 residues. CDR1 and CDR2 (germline): MDHEN, SYDVKM. V shed 7 bases and J shed 10 bases, with 14 bases lying between them. Here the CDR3 DNA reads TGTGCCAGCACTGATGGAGCGTTAGAGCAGTTCTTC. Amino acids: CASTDGALEQFF.